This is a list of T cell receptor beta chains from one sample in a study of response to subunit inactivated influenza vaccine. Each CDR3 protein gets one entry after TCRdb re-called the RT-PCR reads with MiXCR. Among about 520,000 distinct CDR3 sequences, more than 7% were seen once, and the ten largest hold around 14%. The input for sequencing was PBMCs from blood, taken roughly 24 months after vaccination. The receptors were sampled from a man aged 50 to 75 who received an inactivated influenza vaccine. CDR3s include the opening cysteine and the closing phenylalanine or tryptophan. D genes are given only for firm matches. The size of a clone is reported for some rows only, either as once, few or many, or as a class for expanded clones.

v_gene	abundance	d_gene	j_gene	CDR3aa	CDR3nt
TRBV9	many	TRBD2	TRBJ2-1	CASSVVPGGYNEQFF	TGTGCCAGCAGCGTAGTGCCGGGGGGCTACAATGAGCAGTTCTTC
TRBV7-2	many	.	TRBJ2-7	CASSPYRAAYEQYF	TGTGCCAGCAGCCCGTACAGGGCTGCCTACGAGCAGTACTTC
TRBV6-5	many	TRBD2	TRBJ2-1	CASSYSNLAGIYNEQFF	TGTGCCAGCAGTTACTCGAACCTAGCGGGAATTTACAATGAGCAGTTCTTC
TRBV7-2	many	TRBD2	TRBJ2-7	CASSFSGFSSSYEQYF	TGTGCCAGCAGCTTTAGCGGGTTTTCTAGCTCCTACGAGCAGTACTTC
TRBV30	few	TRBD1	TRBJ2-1	CAWPAKQGNYNEQFF	TGTGCCTGGCCGGCCAAACAGGGGAACTACAATGAGCAGTTCTTC
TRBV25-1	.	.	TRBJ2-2	CASSGPPEGWDTGELFF	TGTGCCAGCAGTGGCCCCCCAGAGGGATGGGACACCGGGGAGCTGTTTTTT
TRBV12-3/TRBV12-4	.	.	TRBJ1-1	CASSWEGRRTEAFF	TGTGCCAGCAGTTGGGAGGGAAGGAGGACTGAAGCTTTCTTT
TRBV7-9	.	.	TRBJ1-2	CTSSLEVGGYGYTF	TGTACCAGCAGCTTGGAAGTAGGGGGCTATGGCTACACCTTC
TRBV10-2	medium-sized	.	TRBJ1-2	CASSETTMQYGYTF	TGCGCCAGCAGTGAGACGACCATGCAATATGGCTACACCTTC
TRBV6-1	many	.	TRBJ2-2	CASSPRGGGELFF	TGTGCCAGCAGTCCTAGGGGCGGCGGGGAGCTGTTTTTT
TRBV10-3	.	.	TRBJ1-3	CAISGAGSDSGNTIYF	TGTGCCATCAGTGGGGCAGGCTCTGACTCTGGAAACACCATATATTTT
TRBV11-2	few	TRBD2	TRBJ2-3	CASSFVAGASTDTQYF	TGTGCCAGCAGCTTCGTAGCGGGGGCTAGCACAGATACGCAGTATTTT
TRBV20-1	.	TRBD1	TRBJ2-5	CSAEPRRDSQETQYF	TGCAGTGCTGAACCACGTCGGGACAGCCAAGAGACCCAGTACTTC
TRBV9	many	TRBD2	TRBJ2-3	CASSVESSGRTQYF	TGTGCCAGCAGCGTAGAAAGTAGCGGGAGGACGCAGTATTTT
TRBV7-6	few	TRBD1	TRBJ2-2	CASTGQGEGGELFF	TGTGCCAGCACAGGACAGGGGGAAGGCGGGGAGCTGTTTTTT
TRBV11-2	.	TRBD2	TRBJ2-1	CASSLGKTSGSLDEQFF	TGTGCCAGCAGCTTGGGCAAGACTAGCGGGAGTTTAGATGAGCAGTTCTTC
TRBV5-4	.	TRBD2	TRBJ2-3	CASSHLSGGMADTQYF	TGTGCCAGCAGCCACCTTAGCGGGGGTATGGCAGATACGCAGTATTTT
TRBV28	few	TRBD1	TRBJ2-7	CASSLVSGTEPHSYEQYF	TGTGCCAGCAGTTTAGTATCCGGGACAGAACCCCACTCCTACGAGCAGTACTTC
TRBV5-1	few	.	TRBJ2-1	CASSLVLRDNEQFF	TGCGCCAGCAGCTTGGTGTTGCGGGACAATGAGCAGTTCTTC
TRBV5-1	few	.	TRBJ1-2	CASRPGDYGYTF	TGCGCCAGCAGACCGGGGGACTATGGCTACACCTTC
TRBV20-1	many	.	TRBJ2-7	CSATIPGHSYEQYF	TGCAGTGCTACCATCCCGGGACATTCCTACGAGCAGTACTTC
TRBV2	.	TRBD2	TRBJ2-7	CASRPTSGGSREQYF	TGTGCCAGCAGACCCACTAGCGGGGGCTCACGCGAGCAGTACTTC
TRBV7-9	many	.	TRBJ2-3	CASSQLGQSTDTQYF	TGTGCCAGCAGTCAACTAGGGCAGAGCACAGATACGCAGTATTTT
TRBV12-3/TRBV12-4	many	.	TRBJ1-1	CASSFGELMNTEAFF	TGTGCCAGCAGTTTTGGGGAATTAATGAACACTGAAGCTTTCTTT
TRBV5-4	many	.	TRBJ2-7	CASQGGTHEQYF	TGTGCCAGCCAAGGTGGAACCCACGAGCAGTACTTC
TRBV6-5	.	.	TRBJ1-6	CASSYGGDNSPLHF	TGTGCCAGCAGTTATGGAGGGGATAATTCACCCCTCCACTTT
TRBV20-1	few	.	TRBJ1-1	CSAPSGPEAFF	TGCAGTGCTCCCTCAGGACCGGAAGCTTTCTTT
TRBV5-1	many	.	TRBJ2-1	CASSSESSYNEQFF	TGCGCCAGCAGCTCGGAGAGCTCCTACAATGAGCAGTTCTTC
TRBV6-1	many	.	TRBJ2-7	CAIRDLYEQYF	TGTGCCATCCGGGATCTCTACGAGCAGTACTTC
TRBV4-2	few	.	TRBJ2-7	CASSQDRDNTYEQYF	TGTGCCAGCAGCCAAGATCGCGACAACACCTACGAGCAGTACTTC
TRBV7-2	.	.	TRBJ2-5	CASSLYMETQYF	TGTGCCAGCAGCTTATATATGGAGACCCAGTACTTC
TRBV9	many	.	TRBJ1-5	CASSVDGAGQPQHF	TGTGCCAGCAGCGTCGACGGGGCGGGTCAGCCCCAGCATTTT
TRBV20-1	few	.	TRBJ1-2	CSATQGRGYGYTF	TGCAGTGCTACACAGGGTAGGGGCTATGGCTACACCTTC
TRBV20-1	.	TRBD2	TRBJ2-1	CSATRPGDYLYNEQFF	TGCAGTGCCACCCGCCCGGGGGACTATCTCTACAATGAGCAGTTCTTC
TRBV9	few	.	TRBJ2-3	CASSDLRGGGDTQYF	TGTGCCAGCAGCGACCTTAGGGGCGGTGGAGATACGCAGTATTTT
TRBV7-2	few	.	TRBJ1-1	CASSLAGGTLNTEAFF	TGTGCCAGCAGCTTAGCGGGGGGGACGTTGAACACTGAAGCTTTCTTT
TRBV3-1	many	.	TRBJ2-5	CASSQDPAGQETQYF	TGTGCCAGCAGCCAAGATCCGGCTGGGCAAGAGACCCAGTACTTC
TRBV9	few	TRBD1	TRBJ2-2	CASSVTGQYTGELFF	TGTGCCAGCAGCGTAACGGGACAGTACACCGGGGAGCTGTTTTTT
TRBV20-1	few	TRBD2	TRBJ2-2	CSARPSSGGTGELFF	TGCAGTGCTAGACCTTCTAGCGGGGGCACCGGGGAGCTGTTTTTT
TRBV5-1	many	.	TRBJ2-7	CASSLQQGYEQYF	TGCGCCAGCAGCTTGCAACAGGGCTACGAGCAGTACTTC
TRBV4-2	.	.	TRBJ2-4	CAGSQGGAKNIQYF	TGTGCCGGCAGCCAAGGTGGAGCCAAAAACATTCAGTACTTC
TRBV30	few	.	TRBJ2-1	CAWSVLGGVVNEQFF	TGTGCCTGGAGTGTCTTGGGGGGAGTCGTCAATGAGCAGTTCTTC
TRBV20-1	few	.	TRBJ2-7	CSARGGRARYEQYF	TGCAGTGCTAGAGGAGGGCGGGCGCGCTACGAGCAGTACTTC
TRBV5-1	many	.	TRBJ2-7	CASSLGSGHLGAYEQYF	TGCGCCAGCAGCTTGGGTTCGGGACACCTTGGAGCCTACGAGCAGTACTTC
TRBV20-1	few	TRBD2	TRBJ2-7	CSARDLAGVGEQYF	TGCAGTGCTAGAGATCTAGCGGGAGTTGGCGAGCAGTACTTC
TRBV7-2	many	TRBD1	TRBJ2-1	CASSPDREYPWFF	TGTGCCAGCAGCCCGGACAGGGAGTACCCATGGTTCTTC
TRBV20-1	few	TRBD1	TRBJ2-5	CSATAGTGQETQYF	TGCAGTGCAACCGCCGGGACAGGGCAAGAGACCCAGTACTTC
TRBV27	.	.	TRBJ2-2	CASSLSKVTGELFF	TGTGCCAGCAGTTTATCGAAGGTCACCGGGGAGCTGTTTTTT
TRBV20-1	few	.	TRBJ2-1	CSARDHQGGNEQFF	TGCAGTGCTAGAGATCATCAGGGTGGCAATGAGCAGTTCTTC
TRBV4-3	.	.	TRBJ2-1	CASSHTQGYNEQFF	TGCGCCAGCAGCCACACCCAGGGCTACAATGAGCAGTTCTTC
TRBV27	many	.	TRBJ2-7	CASSLRWTEPFYEQYF	TGTGCCAGCAGTTTAAGATGGACGGAGCCGTTCTACGAGCAGTACTTC
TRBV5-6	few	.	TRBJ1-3	CASSYAGAGNTIYF	TGTGCCAGCAGCTACGCAGGGGCCGGAAACACCATATATTTT
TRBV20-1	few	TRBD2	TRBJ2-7	CSARVPLAGHYEQYF	TGCAGTGCTAGAGTCCCACTAGCGGGACACTACGAGCAGTACTTC
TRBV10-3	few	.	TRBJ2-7	CAISESHAGWEQYF	TGTGCCATCAGTGAGTCCCATGCAGGGTGGGAGCAGTACTTC
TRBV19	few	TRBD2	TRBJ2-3	CASSDPRLAGGHTQYF	TGTGCCAGTAGTGACCCCAGACTAGCGGGAGGGCATACGCAGTATTTT